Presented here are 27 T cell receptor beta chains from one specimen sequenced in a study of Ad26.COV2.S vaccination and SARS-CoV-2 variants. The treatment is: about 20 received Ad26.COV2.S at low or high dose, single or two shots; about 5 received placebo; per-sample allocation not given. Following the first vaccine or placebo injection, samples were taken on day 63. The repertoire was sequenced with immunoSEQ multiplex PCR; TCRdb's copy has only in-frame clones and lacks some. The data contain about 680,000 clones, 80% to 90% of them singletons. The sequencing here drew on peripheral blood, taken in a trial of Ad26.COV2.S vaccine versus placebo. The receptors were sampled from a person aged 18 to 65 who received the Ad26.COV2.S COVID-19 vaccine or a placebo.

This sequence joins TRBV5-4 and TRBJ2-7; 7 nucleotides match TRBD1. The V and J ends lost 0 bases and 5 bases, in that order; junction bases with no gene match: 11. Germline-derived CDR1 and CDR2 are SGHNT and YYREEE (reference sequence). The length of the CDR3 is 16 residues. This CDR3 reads CASSLGGRTGLNEQYF. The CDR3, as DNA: TGTGCCAGCAGCTTGGGTGGTCGGACAGGTCTTAACGAGCAGTACTTC.

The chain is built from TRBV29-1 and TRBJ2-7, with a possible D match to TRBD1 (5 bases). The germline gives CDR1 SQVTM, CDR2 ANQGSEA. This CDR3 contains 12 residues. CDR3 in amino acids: CSTRVSSYEQYF. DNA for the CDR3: TGCAGTACCAGGGTAAGCTCCTACGAGCAGTACTTC.

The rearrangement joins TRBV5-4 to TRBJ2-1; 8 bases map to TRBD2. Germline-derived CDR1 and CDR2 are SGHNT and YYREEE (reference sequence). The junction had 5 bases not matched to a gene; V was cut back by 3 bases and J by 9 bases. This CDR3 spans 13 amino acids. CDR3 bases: TGTGCCAGCAGCTCTAAGCGGGAGCTTGAGCAGTTCTTC. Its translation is CASSSKRELEQFF. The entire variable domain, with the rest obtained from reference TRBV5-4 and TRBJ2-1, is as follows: ETGVTQSPTHLIKTRGQQVTLRCSSQSGHNTVSWYQQALGQGPQFIFQYYREEENGRGNFPPRFSGLQFPNYSSELNVNALELDDSALYLCASSSKRELEQFFGPGTRLTVL.

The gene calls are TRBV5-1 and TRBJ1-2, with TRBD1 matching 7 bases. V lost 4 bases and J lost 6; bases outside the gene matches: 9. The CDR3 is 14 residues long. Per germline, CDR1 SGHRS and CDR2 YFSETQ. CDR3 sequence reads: CASSTRDSSHGYTF. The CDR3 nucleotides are TGCGCCAGCAGCACAAGGGACAGCTCCCATGGCTACACCTTC.

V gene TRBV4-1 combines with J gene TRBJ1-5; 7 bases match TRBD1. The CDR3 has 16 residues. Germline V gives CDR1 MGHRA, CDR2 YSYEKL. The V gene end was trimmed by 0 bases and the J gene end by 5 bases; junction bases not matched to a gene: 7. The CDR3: CASSQEAETGDQPQHF. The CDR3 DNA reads TGCGCCAGCAGCCAAGAGGCGGAAACAGGGGATCAGCCCCAGCATTTT.

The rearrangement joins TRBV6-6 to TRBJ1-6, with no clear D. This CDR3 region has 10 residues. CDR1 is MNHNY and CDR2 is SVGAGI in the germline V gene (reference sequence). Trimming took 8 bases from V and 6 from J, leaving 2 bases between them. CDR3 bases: TGTGCCAGCGGTAATTCACCCCTCCACTTT. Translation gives CASGNSPLHF.

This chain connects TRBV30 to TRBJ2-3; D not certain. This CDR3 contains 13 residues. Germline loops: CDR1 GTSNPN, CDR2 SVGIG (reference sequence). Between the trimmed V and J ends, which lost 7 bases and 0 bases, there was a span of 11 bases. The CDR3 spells CASCEGSTDTQYF. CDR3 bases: TGTGCCTCCTGCGAAGGGAGCACAGATACGCAGTATTTT. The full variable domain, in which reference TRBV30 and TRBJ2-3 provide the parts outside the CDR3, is SQTIHQWPATLVQPVGSPLSLECTVEGTSNPNLYWYRQAAGRGLQLLFYSVGIGQISSEVPQNLSASRPQDRQFILSSKKLLLSDSGFYLCASCEGSTDTQYFGPGTRLTVL.

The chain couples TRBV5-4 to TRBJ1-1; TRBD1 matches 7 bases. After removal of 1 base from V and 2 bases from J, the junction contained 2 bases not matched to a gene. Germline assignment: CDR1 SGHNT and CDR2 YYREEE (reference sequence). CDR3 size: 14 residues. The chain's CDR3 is CASSLRDSNTEAFF. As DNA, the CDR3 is TGTGCCAGCAGCTTGCGGGACAGTAACACTGAAGCTTTCTTT.

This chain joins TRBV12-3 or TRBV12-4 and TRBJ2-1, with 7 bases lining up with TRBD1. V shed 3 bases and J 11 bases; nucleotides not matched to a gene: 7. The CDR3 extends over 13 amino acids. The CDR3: CASSFDRDSQQFF. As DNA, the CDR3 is TGTGCCAGCAGTTTCGACAGGGACAGCCAGCAGTTCTTC.

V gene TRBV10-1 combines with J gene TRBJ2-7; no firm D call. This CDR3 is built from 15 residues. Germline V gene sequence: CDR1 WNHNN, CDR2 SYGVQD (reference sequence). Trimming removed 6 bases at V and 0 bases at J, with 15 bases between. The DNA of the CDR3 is TGCGCCAGCAGGAGCGAATTGGAAAGCTCCTACGAGCAGTACTTC. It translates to CASRSELESSYEQYF.

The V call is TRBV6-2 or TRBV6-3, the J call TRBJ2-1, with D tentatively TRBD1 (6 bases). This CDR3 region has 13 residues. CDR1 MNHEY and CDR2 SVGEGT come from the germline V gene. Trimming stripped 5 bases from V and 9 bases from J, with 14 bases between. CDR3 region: CASSPIHRAEQFF. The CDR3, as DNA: TGTGCCAGCAGTCCAATCCACAGGGCTGAGCAGTTCTTC.

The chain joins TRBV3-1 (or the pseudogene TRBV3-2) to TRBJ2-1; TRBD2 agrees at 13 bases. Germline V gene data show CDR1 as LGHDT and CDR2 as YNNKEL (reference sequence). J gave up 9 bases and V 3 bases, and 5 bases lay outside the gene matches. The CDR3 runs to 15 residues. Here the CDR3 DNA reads TGTGCCAGCAGCCATACTAGCGGGAGGGCCTCTGAGCAGTTCTTC. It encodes CASSHTSGRASEQFF.

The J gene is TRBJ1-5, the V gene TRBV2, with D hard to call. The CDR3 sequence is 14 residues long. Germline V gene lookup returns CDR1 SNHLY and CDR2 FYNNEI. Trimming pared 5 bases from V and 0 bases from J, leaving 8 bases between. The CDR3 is CASSKPYSNQPQHF. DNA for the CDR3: TGTGCCAGCAGTAAGCCGTATAGCAATCAGCCCCAGCATTTT. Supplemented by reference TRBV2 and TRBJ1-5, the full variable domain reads EPEVTQTPSHQVTQMGQEVILRCVPISNHLYFYWYRQILGQKVEFLVSFYNNEISEKSEIFDDQFSVERPDGSNFTLKIRSTKLEDSAMYFCASSKPYSNQPQHFGDGTRLSIL.

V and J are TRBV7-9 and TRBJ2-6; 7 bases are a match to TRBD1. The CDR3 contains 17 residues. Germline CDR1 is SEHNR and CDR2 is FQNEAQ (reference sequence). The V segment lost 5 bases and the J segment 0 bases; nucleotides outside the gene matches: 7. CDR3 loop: CASSPAWDSSGANVLTF. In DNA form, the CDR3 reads TGTGCCAGCAGCCCAGCGTGGGACAGCTCTGGGGCCAACGTCCTGACTTTC. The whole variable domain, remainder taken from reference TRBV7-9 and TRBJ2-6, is DTGVSQNPRHKITKRGQNVTFRCDPISEHNRLYWYRQTLGQGPEFLTYFQNEAQLEKSRLLSDRFSAERPKGSFSTLEIQRTEQGDSAMYLCASSPAWDSSGANVLTFGAGSRLTVL.

This chain's CDR3 is CASSGRICISYNSPLHF. CDR3 coding DNA: TGTGCCAGCAGCGGTCGGATTTGTATCTCCTATAATTCACCCCTCCACTTT. The gene calls are TRBV3-1 (or the pseudogene TRBV3-2) and TRBJ1-6; D remains unclear. Germline-derived CDR1 and CDR2 are LGHDT and YNNKEL (reference sequence). CDR3 length: 17 residues. V was clipped by 5 bases and J by 0 bases, with 14 bases between them.

Here the CDR3 DNA reads TGTGCCAGCAGCTTAGCTGGAATTAGCGGGAACTCCAAAAACATTCAGTACTTC. This gives the protein CASSLAGISGNSKNIQYF. The chain carries TRBV7-2 and TRBJ2-4; 8 nucleotides agree with TRBD2. Per germline, CDR1 SGHTA and CDR2 FQGNSA. This CDR3 has 18 residues. V dropped 0 bases and J dropped 2; count of bases not matched to a gene: 9.

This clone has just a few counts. The CDR3 loop is CASSSGRGPTYEQYF. CDR3 in DNA: TGTGCCAGCAGCTCGGGTAGGGGACCCACCTACGAGCAGTACTTC. The V call is TRBV7-9, the J call TRBJ2-7; D may correspond to TRBD1 or TRBD2 (5 bases each). CDR1 is SEHNR, CDR2 FQNEAQ, per germline (reference sequence). This CDR3 comprises 15 residues. Trimming cost V 4 bases and J 2 bases, with 15 bases left between them.

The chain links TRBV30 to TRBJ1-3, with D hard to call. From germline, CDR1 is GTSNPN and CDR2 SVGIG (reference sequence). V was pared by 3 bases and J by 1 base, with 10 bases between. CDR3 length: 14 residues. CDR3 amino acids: CAWRGPLSGNTIYF. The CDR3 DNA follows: TGTGCCTGGAGGGGCCCGTTGTCTGGAAACACCATATATTTT.

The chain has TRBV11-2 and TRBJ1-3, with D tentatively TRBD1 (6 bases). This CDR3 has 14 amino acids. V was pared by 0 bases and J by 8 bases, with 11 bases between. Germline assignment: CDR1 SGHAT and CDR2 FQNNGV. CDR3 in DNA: TGTGCCAGCAGCTTAGATCCGGCAGGGGACACCATATATTTT. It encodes CASSLDPAGDTIYF. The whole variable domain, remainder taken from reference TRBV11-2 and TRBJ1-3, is EAGVAQSPRYKIIEKRQSVAFWCNPISGHATLYWYQQILGQGPKLLIQFQNNGVVDDSQLPKDRFSAERLKGVDSTLKIQPAKLEDSAVYLCASSLDPAGDTIYFGEGSWLTVV.

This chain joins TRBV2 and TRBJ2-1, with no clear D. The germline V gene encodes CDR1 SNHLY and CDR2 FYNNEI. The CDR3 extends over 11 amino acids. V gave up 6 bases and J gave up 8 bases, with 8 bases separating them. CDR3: CASRAEDEQFF. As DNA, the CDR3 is TGTGCCAGCAGGGCAGAGGATGAGCAGTTCTTC.

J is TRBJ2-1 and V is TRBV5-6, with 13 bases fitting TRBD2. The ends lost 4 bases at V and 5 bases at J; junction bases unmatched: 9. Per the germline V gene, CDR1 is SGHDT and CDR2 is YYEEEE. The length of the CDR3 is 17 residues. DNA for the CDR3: TGTGCCAGCAGCCCGCGGACTAGCGGGAGCGTCAACAATGAGCAGTTCTTC. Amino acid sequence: CASSPRTSGSVNNEQFF.

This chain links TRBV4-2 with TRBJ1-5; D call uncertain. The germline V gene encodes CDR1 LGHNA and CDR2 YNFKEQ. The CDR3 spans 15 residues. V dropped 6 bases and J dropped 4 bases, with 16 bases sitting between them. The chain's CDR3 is CASSLTGRDNQPQHF. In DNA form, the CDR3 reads TGTGCCAGCAGTTTAACCGGACGGGATAATCAGCCCCAGCATTTT.

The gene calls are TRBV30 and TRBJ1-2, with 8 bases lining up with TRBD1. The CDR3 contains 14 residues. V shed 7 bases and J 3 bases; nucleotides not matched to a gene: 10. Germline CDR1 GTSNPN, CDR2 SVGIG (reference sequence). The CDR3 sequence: CALVPDRVDYGYTF. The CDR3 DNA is TGTGCCTTGGTTCCGGACAGGGTTGACTATGGCTACACCTTC. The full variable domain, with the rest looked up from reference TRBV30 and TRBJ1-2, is SQTIHQWPATLVQPVGSPLSLECTVEGTSNPNLYWYRQAAGRGLQLLFYSVGIGQISSEVPQNLSASRPQDRQFILSSKKLLLSDSGFYLCALVPDRVDYGYTFGSGTRLTVV.

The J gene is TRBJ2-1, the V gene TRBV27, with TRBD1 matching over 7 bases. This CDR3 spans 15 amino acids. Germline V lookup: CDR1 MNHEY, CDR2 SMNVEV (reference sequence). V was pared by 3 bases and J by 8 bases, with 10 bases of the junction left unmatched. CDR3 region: CASSFGQVILDEQFF. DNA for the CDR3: TGTGCCAGCAGTTTCGGACAGGTAATTCTCGATGAGCAGTTCTTC.

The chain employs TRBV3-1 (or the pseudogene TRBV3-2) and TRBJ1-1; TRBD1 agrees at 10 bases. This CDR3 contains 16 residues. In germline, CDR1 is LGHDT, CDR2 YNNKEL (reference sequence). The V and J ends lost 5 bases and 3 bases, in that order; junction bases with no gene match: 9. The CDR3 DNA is TGTGCCAGCAGCGCACGGGACAGGGGATGGTACACTGAAGCTTTCTTT. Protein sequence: CASSARDRGWYTEAFF.

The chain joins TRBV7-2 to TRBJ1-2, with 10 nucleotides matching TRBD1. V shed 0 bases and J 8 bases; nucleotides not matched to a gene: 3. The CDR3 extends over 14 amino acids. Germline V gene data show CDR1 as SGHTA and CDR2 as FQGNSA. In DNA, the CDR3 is TGTGCCAGCAGCTTAGCCGGGACAGGGGACGGCTACACCTTC. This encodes CASSLAGTGDGYTF.

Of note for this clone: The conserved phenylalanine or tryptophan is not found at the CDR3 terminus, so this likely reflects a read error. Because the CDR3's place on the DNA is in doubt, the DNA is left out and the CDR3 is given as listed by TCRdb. The CDR3 loop reads CASGLVLSGA. This rearrangement joins TRBV12-5 to TRBJ2-7; the table's D call TRBD1 went unverified against the DNA. Germline assignment: CDR1 LGHNT and CDR2 FRNRAP. The CDR3 region is 10 residues in length, termini included.